This is a list of T cell receptor beta chains from one sample in a study of T cells in tumors after PD-1 blockade. TCRdb's table, derived via immunoSEQ multiplex PCR, lists solely in-frame clones and lacks some. The sample carries 20,000 to 25,000 clones, 70% to 85% recorded once. Here the sequenced sample was PBMCs, taken after anti-PD-1 treatment. These receptors were collected from a human donor with basal cell carcinoma. Both conserved end residues are part of each CDR3. Each record gives: clone size, CDR3 length, D gene, J gene, V gene, CDR3 DNA, CDR3 protein. D genes are given only for firm matches. Rows may omit the clone size; those that give it use once, few, many or a size class.

once 16 - TRBJ2-4 TRBV11-2 TGTGCCAGCAGCTTAGTGTCAGGGGTAGCCAAAAACATTCAGTACTTC CASSLVSGVAKNIQYF
few 13 - TRBJ2-2 TRBV7-8 TGTGCCAGCAGCTTAGGTTACAGGCGGGAGCTGTTTTTT CASSLGYRRELFF
once 14 TRBD2 TRBJ2-3 TRBV6-1 TGTGCCAGCAGTGGAGCGGGGGACACAGATACGCAGTATTTT CASSGAGDTDTQYF
- 19 TRBD2 TRBJ2-1 TRBV24-1 TGTGCCACCAGTGATTCAAGGGACCCAAGCGGGGGTCTATACAATGAGCAGTTCTTC CATSDSRDPSGGLYNEQFF
- 15 - TRBJ1-2 TRBV15 TGTGCCACCAGCAGAGATCAGAAGGGGGTTCCGAGCTACACCTTC CATSRDQKGVPSYTF
few 16 TRBD1 TRBJ1-1 TRBV19 TGTGCCAGTAGTAATATTGGGGAGACAGGGCGGAACGAAGCTTTCTTT CASSNIGETGRNEAFF
- 16 - TRBJ1-6 TRBV5-5 TGTGCCAGCAGCTTGCGGCAGGCGATCTATAATTCACCCCTCCACTTT CASSLRQAIYNSPLHF
few 14 - TRBJ2-1 TRBV5-1 TGCGCCAGCAGCTCCGGGTGGGCAAACAATGAGCAGTTCTTC CASSSGWANNEQFF
- 13 - TRBJ1-2 TRBV30 TGTGCCTGGAGTGGGTCGGTAGCCGGTGGCTACACCTTC CAWSGSVAGGYTF
- 14 TRBD1 TRBJ1-2 TRBV9 TGTGCCAGCAGCGTCCGGGACAGGGAGTATGGCTACACCTTC CASSVRDREYGYTF
- 11 - TRBJ1-2 TRBV7-2 TGTGCCAGCAGCTCCTTAGGACCGGGCAGGTTT CASSSLGPGRF
- 16 - TRBJ2-1 TRBV27 TGTGCCAGCAGTTTCCCCGCCCGAGGGGGGGGCGGTGAGCAGTTCTTC CASSFPARGGGGEQFF
- 13 - TRBJ2-7 TRBV6-2/TRBV6-3 TGTGCCAGCAGTTACTCGAGATCGGCGGTGCAGTACTTC CASSYSRSAVQYF
- 14 - TRBJ2-7 TRBV10-3 TGTGCCACCAGACGACAGACCCGTACCTACGAGCAGTACTTC CATRRQTRTYEQYF
- 13 TRBD1 TRBJ1-1 TRBV29-1 TGCAGCGTTGGTGTAGCAGGGGGCAAGAAGACTTTCTTT CSVGVAGGKKTFF
- 13 - TRBJ2-7 TRBV30 TGTGCCACCTCGCGGGTCGCGTCCTACGAGCAGTACTTC CATSRVASYEQYF
- 14 - TRBJ2-1 TRBV19 TGTGCCAGTACCGGACAGCCCCTCAGCAATGAGCAGTTCTTC CASTGQPLSNEQFF
- 15 - TRBJ1-5 TRBV4-1 TGCGCCAGCAGCCAAGGTACAGGTATTAATCAGCCCCAGCATTTT CASSQGTGINQPQHF
- 14 - TRBJ2-2 TRBV6-5 TGTGCCAGCAGAAGGGACTTTAACACCGGGGAGCTGTTTTTT CASRRDFNTGELFF
- 16 - TRBJ2-5 TRBV25-1 TGTGCCAGCAGCGGACTAACCGGTAGGGACAGAGAGACCCAGTACTTC CASSGLTGRDRETQYF
- 14 - TRBJ1-4 TRBV18 TGTGCCAGCTCGCGCGGTGGAACTAATGAAAAACTGTTTTTT CASSRGGTNEKLFF
- 14 - TRBJ1-6 TRBV7-9 TGTGCCAGCAGCGCAGGGGCCTATAATTCACCCCTCCACTTT CASSAGAYNSPLHF
- 14 TRBD1 TRBJ1-1 TRBV6-5 TGTGCCAGCAGTTGGACAGGGGGAATGACTGAAGCTTTCTTT CASSWTGGMTEAFF
- 17 TRBD1 TRBJ1-6 TRBV9 TGTGCCAGCAGCGTAGGGGACAGAGCAATCAGTGATTCACCCCTCCACTTT CASSVGDRAISDSPLHF
- 14 TRBD1 TRBJ1-1 TRBV28 TGTGCCAGCAGTCTTCAACAGGGGTTCACTGAAGCTTTCTTT CASSLQQGFTEAFF
few 14 - TRBJ1-6 TRBV6-6 TGTGCCAGCGCACCTGGGGGGAGTAATTCACCCCTCCACTTT CASAPGGSNSPLHF
- 12 - TRBJ1-2 TRBV25-1 TGTGCCAGCAGTGATTGGACTCCCGGCTACACCTTC CASSDWTPGYTF
- 13 - TRBJ2-1 TRBV6-6 TGTGCCAGCACTCGTAGCGGCTACAATGAGCAGTTCTTC CASTRSGYNEQFF
- 13 - TRBJ1-2 TRBV30 TGTGCCTGGCTGAACGGGGGGAGCTATGGCTACACCTTC CAWLNGGSYGYTF
- 16 TRBD1 TRBJ2-7 TRBV4-1 TGCGCCAGCAGCCAAGGGCCAGGGACAGGCTCCTACGAGCAGTACTTC CASSQGPGTGSYEQYF
- 14 TRBD1 TRBJ2-5 TRBV29-1 TGCAGCGTTCCGGGACAGGGGATTGCAAAGACCCAGTACTTC CSVPGQGIAKTQYF
- 13 - TRBJ1-1 TRBV6-5 TGTGCCAGCAGTTACCGGCAGGGTGGTGAAGCTTTCTTT CASSYRQGGEAFF
- 11 - TRBJ1-2 TRBV12-3/TRBV12-4 TGTGCCAGCAGTTCGGGGCTTGGCTACACCTTC CASSSGLGYTF
- 14 - TRBJ2-7 TRBV25-1 TGTGCCAGCAGTGAAAGGACGGCCCCCTACGAGCAGTACTTC CASSERTAPYEQYF
- 18 TRBD2 TRBJ2-1 TRBV2 TGTGCCAGCAGTGAAGCTCGACTAGCGGGGACCAGGGACAATGAGCAGTTCTTC CASSEARLAGTRDNEQFF
- 16 - TRBJ1-3 TRBV3-1/TRBV3-2 TGTGCCAGCAGCCTCCCCCCCACGACCTCTGGAAACACCATATATTTT CASSLPPTTSGNTIYF
- 12 TRBD2 TRBJ2-7 TRBV10-3 TGTGCCGCCACTAGCGGGGACTACGAGCAGTACTTC CAATSGDYEQYF
- 14 - TRBJ2-7 TRBV5-1 TGCGCCAGCAGCAGGGAACTATCCTCCTACGAGCAGTACTTC CASSRELSSYEQYF
- 14 - TRBJ2-3 TRBV27 TGTGCCAGCATCGAAGACCCAGGCACAGATACGCAGTATTTT CASIEDPGTDTQYF
- 18 - TRBJ2-7 TRBV5-6 TGTGCCAGCAGCTTTCGTTTTCTCGGCTCCGTTAGCTCCTACGAGCAGTACTTC CASSFRFLGSVSSYEQYF
few 15 TRBD1 TRBJ2-7 TRBV5-1 TGCGCCAGCAGCTTGACCGGACAGGGGAGAACCGAGCAGTACTTC CASSLTGQGRTEQYF